Below are 30 T cell receptor beta chains sequenced from a single sample in a study of beta chain features in type 1 diabetes. Study results and caveats: Shortening that was moderate but significant affected the TCRB CDR3s of Type 1 diabetes patients in all four CD4+ subsets.

The antigens for these receptors are not known. The sequenced template was cDNA made from the entire isolated RNA. Only in-frame clones appear in the TCRdb table, and some are missing; sequencing was by immunoSEQ multiplex PCR. The sample has hundreds of thousands of clones, more than 12% seen once; the top ten hold approximately 0.042%. The sequenced sample consisted of naive CD4+ T cells from blood. Receptors originate from a man aged 18-30 years with type 1 diabetes.

The V call is TRBV18, the J call TRBJ2-5; D is ambiguous. V lost 3 bases to trimming and J lost 2 bases, with 10 bases between them. Germline V gene lookup returns CDR1 KGHSH and CDR2 LQKENI. The CDR3 runs to 14 residues. The CDR3 spells CASSPQQQQETQYF. For the CDR3, the DNA is TGTGCCAGCTCACCGCAACAGCAGCAAGAGACCCAGTACTTC.

The V and J genes are TRBV5-6 and TRBJ1-2, with 10 bases aligning to TRBD1. Trimming at V came to 2 bases and at J to 6 bases, leaving 4 bases not matched to a gene. The CDR3 is 14 residues long. From germline, CDR1 is SGHDT and CDR2 YYEEEE. CDR3 region: CASSFGTGVNGYTF. The DNA for the CDR3 is TGTGCCAGCAGCTTCGGGACAGGGGTCAATGGCTACACCTTC. The whole variable domain, remainder taken from reference TRBV5-6 and TRBJ1-2, is DAGVTQSPTHLIKTRGQQVTLRCSPKSGHDTVSWYQQALGQGPQFIFQYYEEEERQRGNFPDRFSGHQFPNYSSELNVNALLLGDSALYLCASSFGTGVNGYTFGSGTRLTVV.

This sequence joins TRBV7-3 and TRBJ2-1, with TRBD1 identical over 8 bases. The junction had 12 bases not matched to a gene; V was cut back by 5 bases and J by 6 bases. The CDR3 loop spans 16 amino acids. Germline lookup yields CDR1 SGHTA and CDR2 FQGTGA. CDR3 sequence (DNA): TGTGCCAGCAGCCCCCCTGGACAGGGCTACATCAATGAGCAGTTCTTC. It is translated as CASSPPGQGYINEQFF.

The V call is TRBV4-2, the J call TRBJ2-1; TRBD2 might be the D (6 bases). Germline V lookup: CDR1 LGHNA, CDR2 YNFKEQ. The CDR3 totals 16 residues. V lost 4 bases and J 8 bases, leaving 21 bases between the germline ends. The CDR3 nucleotides read TGTGCCAGCAGCCTTTCGGGACTCCCGACCGGGGATGAGCAGTTCTTC. Translation gives CASSLSGLPTGDEQFF.

The CDR3, as DNA: TGTGCCAGCAGTTACTCGGTCAAGAGGGATACGCAGTATTTT. Amino acids: CASSYSVKRDTQYF. The J gene is TRBJ2-3, the V gene TRBV6-6; D is uncertain. Trimming left V 0 bases short and J 6 bases short, with 10 bases between. This CDR3 has 14 amino acids. The V gene's germline CDR1 is MNHNY and CDR2 SVGAGI (reference sequence).

This chain links TRBV6-5 with TRBJ1-5, with a possible D match to TRBD1 (6 bases). The CDR3 consists of 15 residues. Germline V gene lookup returns CDR1 MNHEY and CDR2 SVGAGI. V was shortened by 0 bases and J by 6 bases, with 12 bases between the two germline ends. The CDR3 nucleotides read TGTGCCAGCAGTTACTCCCGCAGGGGTAGTCAGCCCCAGCATTTT. This gives the protein CASSYSRRGSQPQHF.

This clone was counted only a few times. The J gene is TRBJ2-3, the V gene TRBV14; D is tentatively TRBD1 or TRBD2 (6 bases each). The CDR3 spans 15 residues. With 6 bases removed from V and 5 bases from J, the gap between germline ends came to 18 bases. Germline V gene lookup returns CDR1 SGHDN and CDR2 FVKESK. The CDR3 sequence: CASSPIPGARDTQYF. The DNA of the CDR3 is TGTGCCAGCAGTCCGATACCGGGGGCTCGAGATACGCAGTATTTT.

The V call is TRBV6-1, the J call TRBJ1-6, with D unresolved. The CDR3 runs to 15 residues. Germline CDR1 reads MNHNS; CDR2 reads SASEGT. The germline V and J ends were trimmed by 0 bases and 6 bases, with 9 bases remaining between them. The CDR3 nucleotides are TGTGCCAGCAGTGAAGCGGGATCAACTAATTCACCCCTCCACTTT. Protein sequence: CASSEAGSTNSPLHF.

This clone was observed a handful of times. The chain uses TRBV4-3 and TRBJ2-3, with 8 positions matching TRBD2. The CDR3 loop spans 15 amino acids. J gave up 4 bases and V 4 bases, and 7 bases lay outside the gene matches. The germline V gene has CDR1 LGHNA and CDR2 YSLEER. The chain's CDR3 is CASSPGLAPADTQYF. DNA of the CDR3: TGCGCCAGCAGCCCTGGACTAGCTCCAGCAGATACGCAGTATTTT.

The chain employs TRBV11-2 and TRBJ1-2; no firm D call. The germline V and J ends were trimmed by 4 bases and 2 bases, with 20 bases remaining between them. The CDR3 totals 17 residues. Germline V lookup: CDR1 SGHAT, CDR2 FQNNGV. Here the CDR3 reads CASSSVRRGRGNYGYTF. In nucleotides, the CDR3 is TGTGCCAGCAGCTCCGTGCGACGAGGTCGGGGAAACTATGGCTACACCTTC.

The rearrangement joins TRBV29-1 to TRBJ2-3, with a tentative D call TRBD2 (7 bases). Germline-derived CDR1 and CDR2 are SQVTM and ANQGSEA. CDR3 length equals 13 residues. V dropped 4 bases and J dropped 5 bases, with 13 bases sitting between them. CDR3 sequence: CSVVWGGGDTQYF. The CDR3 DNA reads as TGCAGCGTTGTTTGGGGGGGCGGAGATACGCAGTATTTT.

This clone came up a few times. The chain couples TRBV5-1 to TRBJ2-7, with TRBD2 matching 10 bases. With 1 base clipped from V and 3 bases from J, the junction kept 7 bases outside the gene matches. The germline CDR1 and CDR2 sequences are SGHRS and YFSETQ. This CDR3 contains 16 residues. The CDR3 bases are TGCGCCAGCAGCTTGTTTACTAGCGGGGCCCTCTACGAGCAGTACTTC. Translating it yields CASSLFTSGALYEQYF.

This clone has just a few counts. This chain links TRBV18 with TRBJ1-2; unclear D gene. With 1 base removed from V and 6 bases from J, the gap between germline ends came to 9 bases. CDR3 length: 13 residues. Germline V gene data show CDR1 as KGHSH and CDR2 as LQKENI. CDR3 coding DNA: TGTGCCAGCTCACCACTCCAGGAGGATGGCTACACCTTC. It encodes CASSPLQEDGYTF.

This clone was detected only a few times. The rearrangement uses TRBV6-6 and TRBJ1-4, with a weak D call TRBD1 (5 bases). The V end lost 7 bases, the J end lost 0 bases, and 9 bases lay between the germline ends. The CDR3 consists of 14 residues. Germline-derived CDR1 and CDR2 are MNHNY and SVGAGI (reference sequence). The CDR3 sequence: CASIDRATNEKLFF. The CDR3 coding sequence is TGTGCCAGCATCGACAGAGCAACTAATGAAAAACTGTTTTTT.

The V gene is TRBV7-2, the J gene TRBJ1-2; no firm D call. The germline V gene has CDR1 SGHTA and CDR2 FQGNSA. V was clipped by 4 bases and J by 8 bases, with 17 bases between them. The CDR3 consists of 14 residues. The CDR3 sequence is CASSSYGKLYGYTF. In nucleotides, the CDR3 is TGTGCCAGCAGCTCCTACGGAAAACTCTACGGCTACACCTTC.

The chain carries TRBV7-3 and TRBJ2-3; tentatively, D is TRBD1 (6 bases). V lost 5 bases, J lost 0 bases, and 15 bases lay in between. CDR3 length: 16 amino acids. Germline CDR1 is SGHTA and CDR2 is FQGTGA. The CDR3 loop is CASSPRGGHSTDTQYF. The DNA for the CDR3 is TGTGCCAGCAGCCCCCGTGGGGGCCACAGCACAGATACGCAGTATTTT.

This clone occurred a few times. The chain joins TRBV5-4 to TRBJ1-1; D unresolved. The CDR3 is made up of 13 amino acids. Germline V lookup: CDR1 SGHNT, CDR2 YYREEE (reference sequence). The ends were cut back, 4 bases at V and 6 bases at J, with 13 bases in the middle. The CDR3 bases are TGTGCCAGCAGCCCAATTCAACGGGCTGAAGCTTTCTTT. This encodes CASSPIQRAEAFF.

This rearrangement joins TRBV27 to TRBJ1-5; D unclear. Germline V gene lookup returns CDR1 MNHEY and CDR2 SMNVEV (reference sequence). The CDR3 covers 15 residues. V gave up 6 bases and J gave up 7 bases, with 19 bases separating them. This CDR3 reads CASSPGKTIRQPQHF. The DNA for the CDR3 is TGTGCCAGCAGCCCGGGGAAGACGATCAGGCAGCCCCAGCATTTT.

The chain combines TRBV5-1 with TRBJ2-5; D is perhaps TRBD1 or TRBD2 (5 bases each). The V end was cut by 1 base, the J end by 2 bases, with 9 bases between. The germline V gene has CDR1 SGHRS and CDR2 YFSETQ. CDR3 size: 14 residues. In DNA form, the CDR3 reads TGCGCCAGCAGCTTGTATGGGACGCAAGAGACCCAGTACTTC. Translating gives CASSLYGTQETQYF.

The chain combines TRBV15 with TRBJ1-2; the D gene is possibly TRBD1 (5 bases). From germline, CDR1 is LNHNV and CDR2 YYDKDF (reference sequence). The length of the CDR3 is 15 residues. V lost 8 bases to trimming and J lost 0 bases, with 16 bases between them. As DNA, the CDR3 is TGTGCCACCGGGAGCCCGAGGACATCTAACTATGGCTACACCTTC. The encoded protein is CATGSPRTSNYGYTF.

This chain joins TRBV5-1 and TRBJ2-7, with a weak D call TRBD1 (6 bases). Trimming removed 0 bases at V and 6 bases at J, with 16 bases between. This CDR3 region has 15 residues. Germline V gene sequence: CDR1 SGHRS, CDR2 YFSETQ. CDR3 loop: CASSLVRTEFGEQYF. The CDR3, as DNA: TGCGCCAGCAGCTTGGTAAGGACAGAATTCGGCGAGCAGTACTTC. The full variable domain, its missing parts supplied by reference TRBV5-1 and TRBJ2-7, is KAGVTQTPRYLIKTRGQQVTLSCSPISGHRSVSWYQQTPGQGLQFLFEYFSETQRNKGNFPGRFSGRQFSNSRSEMNVSTLELGDSALYLCASSLVRTEFGEQYFGPGTRLTVT.

A remark on this clone: Other DNA sequences in the sample encode the same CDR3. This chain uses TRBV29-1 with TRBJ1-3; D not resolved. The length of the CDR3 is 12 residues. The V end lost 4 bases, the J end lost 0 bases, and 4 bases lay between the germline ends. Germline assignment: CDR1 SQVTM and CDR2 ANQGSEA. The CDR3 DNA reads TGCAGCGTTGTGCTCTCTGGAAACACCATATATTTT. Residues: CSVVLSGNTIYF.

This clone was observed a handful of times. The genes are TRBV7-2 and TRBJ2-2, with 7 bases aligning to TRBD2. V lost 4 bases and J lost 6; bases outside the gene matches: 11. From germline, CDR1 is SGHTA and CDR2 FQGNSA. The CDR3 spans 16 residues. The CDR3 reads CASSSRSGGSAGELFF. The DNA of the CDR3 is TGTGCCAGCAGCTCCCGATCTGGCGGGAGCGCCGGGGAGCTGTTTTTT.

The DNA for the CDR3 is TGTGCCAGCAGCTTAGCCCGACAGCCTAACACTGAAGCTTTCTTT. It translates to CASSLARQPNTEAFF. V usage is TRBV7-9 and J usage is TRBJ1-1, with a tentative D call TRBD1 (5 bases). This CDR3 region has 15 residues. V was pared by 0 bases and J by 2 bases, with 10 bases between. Germline V gene lookup returns CDR1 SEHNR and CDR2 FQNEAQ (reference sequence).

The V and J genes are TRBV7-2 and TRBJ1-5, with D uncertain. CDR3 length: 13 residues. From germline, CDR1 is SGHTA and CDR2 FQGNSA. Trimming took off 2 bases at V and 4 bases at J, with 6 bases between the two ends. The CDR3 bases are TGTGCCAGCAGCTTATTCAGAAATCAGCCCCAGCATTTT. Translating gives CASSLFRNQPQHF.

This sequence joins TRBV15 and TRBJ1-1, with 9 bases identical to TRBD1. V gave up 5 bases and J gave up 3 bases; unmatched junction bases: 4. The CDR3 extends over 14 amino acids. Looked up from germline, CDR1 is LNHNV and CDR2 is YYDKDF (reference sequence). The CDR3 DNA sequence: TGTGCCACCAGCCGTCGGGACAGGGACACTGAAGCTTTCTTT. It translates to CATSRRDRDTEAFF.

This clone occurred a few times. This chain joins TRBV29-1 and TRBJ2-5, with D perhaps TRBD2 (7 bases). The V end lost 7 bases, the J end lost 11 bases, and 17 bases lay between the germline ends. This CDR3 has 11 residues. Looked up from germline, CDR1 is SQVTM and CDR2 is ANQGSEA. As DNA, the CDR3 is TGCAGCGCCGCGGGGGCGGATGAGCAGTACTTC. Translating it yields CSAAGADEQYF.

A word on this clone: Other DNA sequences in the sample encode the same CDR3. The chain uses TRBV5-4 and TRBJ1-2; TRBD1 matches at 9 bases. The CDR3 has 14 residues. The V and J ends lost 4 bases and 1 base, in that order; junction bases with no gene match: 2. Germline loops: CDR1 SGHNT, CDR2 YYREEE (reference sequence). As DNA, the CDR3 is TGTGCCAGCAGCCTGGGACAGGGTAACTATGGCTACACCTTC. It translates to CASSLGQGNYGYTF.

V gene TRBV11-2 combines with J gene TRBJ2-2; D is possibly TRBD1 (6 bases). CDR1 and CDR2 (germline): SGHAT, FQNNGV. The V and J ends lost 5 bases and 6 bases respectively, with 25 bases between them. This CDR3 has 18 residues. The CDR3: CASSVVGHPYAPPGELFF. CDR3 coding DNA: TGTGCCAGCAGCGTAGTGGGACACCCCTATGCTCCTCCCGGGGAGCTGTTTTTT.

This clone showed up just a few times. Written as DNA, the CDR3 is TGTGCCAGCAGCGTAGCGACTAGCGGGGTGGAGACCCAGTACTTC. Amino acid sequence: CASSVATSGVETQYF. V and J are TRBV9 and TRBJ2-5, with 11 nucleotides matching TRBD2. The germline V gene encodes CDR1 SGDLS and CDR2 YYNGEE. This CDR3 is built from 15 residues. After removal of 0 bases from V and 5 bases from J, the junction contained 3 bases not matched to a gene.